This TCR beta chain comes out of a study of T-cell reconstitution after alpha-beta-depleted transplantation in children. Study observations and caveats: In patients about two months after transplant, alpha-beta T cells reportedly arose from several hundred expanded graft clones. The authors attributed T-cell counts and diversity one year after transplant mostly to newly produced T cells. High day-60 TCRbeta diversity in some patients came from surviving recipient T cells and thymic progenitors.

The CDR3 has 15 residues. The V and J ends lost 3 bases and 3 bases respectively, with 15 bases between them. Looked up from germline, CDR1 is SGHKS and CDR2 is YYEKEE (reference sequence). It was with unique molecular identifiers that the TCRbeta library was prepared. Via MiXCR, TCRdb re-called the PCR reads, giving one row per CDR3 protein. The sample lists 780,000 or so distinct CDR3 sequences; approximately 15% were seen once. This clonotype was observed a handful of times. Its antigen is currently unknown. The sequences come from PBMCs, mostly from graft donor cells, collected 360 days after TCRalphabeta/CD19-depleted stem cell transplant. This chain links TRBV5-5 with TRBJ1-1; no firm D call. The clonotype comes from a male patient younger than 18 who had a stem cell transplant for acute lymphoblastic leukemia, so the T cells may come from the graft donor. The CDR3 bases are TGTGCCAGCAGCTGGATGGACCTGGCGGACACTGAAGCTTTCTTT. It specifies CASSWMDLADTEAFF.